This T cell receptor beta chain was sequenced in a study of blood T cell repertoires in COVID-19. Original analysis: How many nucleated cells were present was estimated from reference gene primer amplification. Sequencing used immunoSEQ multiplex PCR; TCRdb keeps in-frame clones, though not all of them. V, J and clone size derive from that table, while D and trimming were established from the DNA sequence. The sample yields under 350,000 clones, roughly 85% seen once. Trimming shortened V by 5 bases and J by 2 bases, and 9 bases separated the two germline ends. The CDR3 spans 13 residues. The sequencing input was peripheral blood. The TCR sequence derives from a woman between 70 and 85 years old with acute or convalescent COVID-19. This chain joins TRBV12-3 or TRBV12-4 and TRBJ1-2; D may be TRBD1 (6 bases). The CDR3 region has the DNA TGTGCCAGCAGTCGACAGGAGAACTATGGCTACACCTTC. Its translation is CASSRQENYGYTF.